The 21 T cell receptor beta chains reported below all come from one sample, sequenced in a study of blood T cell repertoires in COVID-19. Assay: immunoSEQ multiplex PCR; the TCRdb copy retains only in-frame clones and omits some. The top ten hold just under 2% of the sample, which has fewer than 500,000 clones, approximately 90% seen once. The sequenced material came from PBMCs or T cells enriched from blood (not recorded which). The receptors shown here come from a woman between 18 and 29 years old with acute COVID-19.

This rearrangement joins TRBV10-3 to TRBJ1-1; 10 bases map to TRBD1. The CDR3 length is 15 residues. Germline V gives CDR1 ENHRY, CDR2 SYGVKD. Trimming took 0 bases from V and 8 from J; bases not matched to a gene: 6. CDR3: CAISESDRGLTEAFF. DNA of the CDR3: TGTGCCATCAGTGAGTCTGACAGGGGGCTGACCGAAGCTTTCTTT.

CDR3 DNA: TGTGCCAGCAGCCTTGGCCAGACCCTAGGCACAGATACGCAGTATTTT. Residues: CASSLGQTLGTDTQYF. The rearrangement uses TRBV11-2 and TRBJ2-3; no definite D call. This CDR3 contains 16 residues. Germline V CDR1 and CDR2: SGHAT, FQNNGV. V lost 5 bases and J lost 1, with 16 bases in between.

V usage is TRBV3-1 (or the pseudogene TRBV3-2) and J usage is TRBJ1-6, with 8 bases lining up with TRBD1. Germline CDR1 and CDR2: LGHDT and YNNKEL (reference sequence). The CDR3 length is 15 residues. Trimming cost V 5 bases and J 8 bases; bases outside gene matches: 8. CDR3 DNA sequence: TGTGCCAGCAGCATATGGGACAGGCCCTATTCACCCCTCCACTTT. Translated, it gives CASSIWDRPYSPLHF.

DNA for the CDR3: TGCGCCAGCAGAGGCGGACAGGTTTATGGCTACACCTTC. It translates to CASRGGQVYGYTF. The V call is TRBV10-2, the J call TRBJ1-2, with 7 bases fitting TRBD1. V trimming: 6 bases; J trimming: 5 bases; junction bases outside the gene matches: 6. The V gene's germline CDR1 is WSHSY and CDR2 SAAADI. The CDR3 consists of 13 residues.

The rearrangement joins TRBV27 to TRBJ1-1; 8 nucleotides align to TRBD1. V lost 5 bases to trimming and J lost 4 bases; unmatched junction nucleotides: 3. Looked up from germline, CDR1 is MNHEY and CDR2 is SMNVEV (reference sequence). The CDR3 extends over 13 amino acids. CDR3 nucleotide sequence: TGTGCCAGCAGTCGGACAGGGCCCACTGAAGCTTTCTTT. Its protein product is CASSRTGPTEAFF.

The chain links TRBV7-9 to TRBJ1-2, with TRBD1 identical over 9 bases. Germline V gene data show CDR1 as SEHNR and CDR2 as FQNEAQ (reference sequence). The CDR3 spans 17 residues. The V gene end was trimmed by 5 bases and the J gene end by 4 bases; junction bases not matched to a gene: 14. The CDR3 nucleotides are TGTGCCAGCAGCCTATTTCCCGGGACAGGGATAATCTATGGCTACACCTTC. The encoded protein is CASSLFPGTGIIYGYTF.

V gene TRBV20-1 combines with J gene TRBJ1-1, with D perhaps matching TRBD1 (5 bases). The V end was cut by 3 bases, the J end by 7 bases, with 9 bases between. Germline CDR1 DFQATT, CDR2 SNEGSKA (reference sequence). The CDR3 runs 11 residues. For the CDR3, the DNA is TGCAGTGCTAGTGGTAGGGGTGAAGCTTTCTTT. Translated, it gives CSASGRGEAFF.

The genes are TRBV5-1 and TRBJ1-2, with D perhaps TRBD1 (5 bases). CDR3 size: 9 residues. Germline CDR1 SGHRS, CDR2 YFSETQ. V was cut by 6 bases and J by 14 bases, with 11 bases left in between. CDR3 protein: CASTNRGTF. In nucleotides, the CDR3 is TGCGCCAGCACCAATCGGGGGACCTTC.

The sample holds a few counts of this clone. V usage is TRBV2 and J usage is TRBJ2-2, with D perhaps TRBD1 (6 bases). Trimming shortened V by 6 bases and J by 0 bases, and 14 bases separated the two germline ends. The CDR3 covers 16 residues. The germline gives CDR1 SNHLY, CDR2 FYNNEI. CDR3 protein: CASRPQGIANTGELFF. The CDR3 nucleotides are TGTGCCAGCAGACCGCAGGGGATCGCGAACACCGGGGAGCTGTTTTTT.

This sequence joins TRBV3-1 (or the pseudogene TRBV3-2) and TRBJ2-4, with D perhaps TRBD1 (6 bases). Germline V CDR1 and CDR2: LGHDT, YNNKEL (reference sequence). There are 15 residues in the CDR3. V was cut by 4 bases and J by 2 bases, with 12 bases left in between. The CDR3 bases are TGTGCCAGCAGCCCCGGGACAACCTCCAAAAACATTCAGTACTTC. It specifies CASSPGTTSKNIQYF.

V is TRBV7-2 and J is TRBJ2-5; a weak D match, TRBD1 (11 bases). Germline values: CDR1 SGHTA, CDR2 FQGNSA. The germline V and J ends were trimmed by 5 bases and 5 bases, with 18 bases remaining between them. The CDR3 extends over 15 amino acids. CDR3 sequence (DNA): TGTGCCAGCAGCACTAGCGGGACAGGGGGGGAGACCCAGTACTTC. Its protein is CASSTSGTGGETQYF.

This chain uses TRBV5-1 with TRBJ2-5; D gene ambiguous. Germline V gene data show CDR1 as SGHRS and CDR2 as YFSETQ. V shed 6 bases and J shed 0 bases, with 12 bases lying between them. There are 14 residues in the CDR3. The CDR3 nucleotides are TGCGCCAGCACCAGTACAGTGTACCAAGAGACCCAGTACTTC. It codes for CASTSTVYQETQYF.

This clone was seen just once. This rearrangement joins TRBV6-6 to TRBJ1-1; D unclear. V gave up 10 bases and J gave up 1 base, with 7 bases separating them. Germline values: CDR1 MNHNY, CDR2 SVGAGI (reference sequence). The CDR3 length is 11 residues. The CDR3 DNA reads TGTGCCATACAAGAGAACACTGAAGCTTTCTTT. Its protein product is CAIQENTEAFF.

In its sample, this clone was seen many times. The rearrangement uses TRBV5-8 and TRBJ1-1, with 8 bases matching TRBD1. CDR3 length: 14 residues. J was trimmed by 5 bases and V by 4 bases; bases with no gene match: 7. From germline, CDR1 is SGHTS and CDR2 YDEGEE. CDR3 nucleotides: TGTGCCAGCAGCCTAGGACAGGGAAGGACTGAAGCTTTCTTT. It is translated as CASSLGQGRTEAFF.

This chain links TRBV3-1 (or the pseudogene TRBV3-2) with TRBJ2-5, with D possibly being TRBD1 (5 bases). V was shortened by 2 bases and J by 5 bases, with 9 bases between the two germline ends. CDR1 is LGHDT and CDR2 is YNNKEL in the germline V gene (reference sequence). The CDR3 runs to 13 residues. CDR3 sequence reads: CASSQQGRETQYF. The CDR3 DNA reads TGTGCCAGCAGCCAACAGGGTCGCGAGACCCAGTACTTC.

This chain joins TRBV28 and TRBJ2-3; D unclear. The CDR3 runs to 14 residues. V lost 5 bases, J lost 1 base, and 10 bases lay in between. In germline, CDR1 is MDHEN, CDR2 SYDVKM. This CDR3 is CASSPATGTDTQYF. The CDR3 DNA sequence: TGTGCCAGCAGTCCAGCGACGGGCACAGATACGCAGTATTTT.

In DNA, the CDR3 is TGTGCCAGCAGCGCTTTACGGACTAGCGGCTACAATGAGCAGTTCTTC. Residues: CASSALRTSGYNEQFF. The chain uses TRBV4-2 and TRBJ2-1, with TRBD2 identical over 10 bases. V lost 5 bases, J lost 3 bases, and 7 bases stayed unmatched. CDR3 length: 16 residues. Germline V lookup: CDR1 LGHNA, CDR2 YNFKEQ.

The chain is built from TRBV9 and TRBJ2-5; 10 bases are a match to TRBD1. CDR3 length: 15 residues. Trimming cost V 4 bases and J 2 bases; bases outside gene matches: 5. Germline CDR1 and CDR2: SGDLS and YYNGEE. The CDR3 DNA follows: TGTGCCAGCAGCCCCGACAGGGGGCGGCAAGAGACCCAGTACTTC. Its translation: CASSPDRGRQETQYF.

This CDR3 reads CASSLTGGANEQFF. CDR3 in DNA: TGTGCCAGCAGCTTAACCGGGGGGGCCAATGAGCAGTTCTTC. This chain links TRBV7-6 with TRBJ2-1; TRBD2 matches at 8 bases. Germline CDR1 SGHVS, CDR2 FNYEAQ. V was clipped by 2 bases and J by 6 bases; unmatched bases: 3. The CDR3 has 14 amino acids.

The chain joins TRBV19 to TRBJ2-1; D perhaps matches TRBD2 (5 bases). The length of the CDR3 is 16 residues. Between the trimmed V and J ends, which lost 3 bases and 3 bases, there was a span of 15 bases. Germline V lookup: CDR1 LNHDA, CDR2 SQIVND (reference sequence). The CDR3 region is CASSMDVQRIYNEQFF. The CDR3 bases are TGTGCCAGTAGTATGGACGTCCAGCGGATCTACAATGAGCAGTTCTTC.

The V call is TRBV5-1, the J call TRBJ2-3; 8 bases align to TRBD2. V gave up 0 bases and J gave up 4 bases; unmatched junction bases: 10. CDR3 size: 17 residues. In germline, CDR1 is SGHRS, CDR2 YFSETQ. The CDR3 spells CASSLGLLADNSDTQYF. The CDR3 DNA reads TGCGCCAGCAGCTTGGGATTACTAGCGGATAACTCAGATACGCAGTATTTT. Supplemented by reference TRBV5-1 and TRBJ2-3, the full variable domain reads KAGVTQTPRYLIKTRGQQVTLSCSPISGHRSVSWYQQTPGQGLQFLFEYFSETQRNKGNFPGRFSGRQFSNSRSEMNVSTLELGDSALYLCASSLGLLADNSDTQYFGPGTRLTVL.